The 18 T cell receptor beta chains below all came from one sample that was sequenced in a study of CD8 T cells in ankylosing spondylitis. Study-wide results and limits: The study identified a TCR beta motif of roughly eight highly homologous variants that appeared characteristic of ankylosing spondylitis blood.

From the 5' RACE reads, TCRdb called clonotypes with MiXCR, one entry per CDR3 protein. The repertoire has 700,000 to 1,000,000 distinct CDR3 sequences, approximately 12% of them found once; the top ten carry 0.45% to 0.6%. Their antigen targets remain unknown. Sample: blood, either unsorted or a sorted T cell fraction (not recorded which). The origin of the receptors is a male donor with ankylosing spondylitis.

This clonotype was recorded a few times. The rearrangement uses TRBV19 and TRBJ2-7, with D perhaps matching TRBD1 or TRBD2 (5 bases each). The CDR3 has 12 residues. V lost 2 bases to trimming and J lost 6 bases, with 8 bases between them. CDR1 and CDR2 from the germline V gene are LNHDA and SQIVND (reference sequence). CDR3 sequence (DNA): TGTGCCAGTAGTATACCAGGGAGCGAGCAGTACTTC. Amino acid sequence: CASSIPGSEQYF.

V and J are TRBV29-1 and TRBJ2-3, with 13 bases matching TRBD2. The CDR3 extends over 17 amino acids. The V gene end was trimmed by 6 bases and the J gene end by 2 bases; junction bases not matched to a gene: 11. Germline values: CDR1 SQVTM, CDR2 ANQGSEA. The CDR3 is CSVSGTSGTGPTDTQYF. The CDR3 DNA reads TGCAGCGTGTCCGGGACTAGCGGGACGGGGCCCACAGATACGCAGTATTTT.

The rearrangement joins TRBV20-1 to TRBJ1-1, with TRBD1 as a possible D gene (5 bases). The germline V and J ends were trimmed by 5 bases and 0 bases, with 13 bases remaining between them. The germline V gene encodes CDR1 DFQATT and CDR2 SNEGSKA (reference sequence). The CDR3 covers 14 residues. The chain's CDR3 is CSALRDPMNTEAFF. The CDR3 nucleotides are TGCAGTGCTCTCAGGGACCCGATGAACACTGAAGCTTTCTTT.

This clonotype occurred a few times. The V gene is TRBV20-1, the J gene TRBJ2-1; D is possibly TRBD2 (7 bases). This CDR3 spans 16 amino acids. V shed 4 bases and J shed 1 base, with 17 bases lying between them. CDR1 and CDR2 (germline): DFQATT, SNEGSKA (reference sequence). The DNA of the CDR3 is TGCAGTGCTAAGTATCAGGGGAGGGGGTCCTACAATGAGCAGTTCTTC. It yields the protein CSAKYQGRGSYNEQFF.

There are a few counts of this clonotype. V gene TRBV4-2 combines with J gene TRBJ2-2; TRBD1 matches at 7 bases. CDR1 and CDR2 (germline): LGHNA, YNFKEQ. The V and J ends lost 1 base and 6 bases, in that order; junction bases with no gene match: 2. The CDR3 has 14 amino acids. CDR3 bases: TGTGCCAGCAGCCAAGCCAGGGGGTCCGGGGAGCTGTTTTTT. As protein: CASSQARGSGELFF.

This clonotype showed up just a few times. V usage is TRBV4-2 and J usage is TRBJ2-7; maybe TRBD2 (5 bases). The CDR3 contains 15 residues. Germline V gives CDR1 LGHNA, CDR2 YNFKEQ. V was cut by 3 bases and J by 1 base, with 13 bases left in between. CDR3: CASSQILAQSYEQYF. CDR3 coding DNA: TGTGCCAGCAGCCAGATTTTAGCGCAATCCTACGAGCAGTACTTC.

Many counts were recorded for this clonotype. The J gene is TRBJ2-1, the V gene TRBV7-2, with TRBD2 as a possible D gene (5 bases). The CDR3 has 14 residues. V lost 2 bases to trimming and J lost 9 bases, with 14 bases between them. Germline loops: CDR1 SGHTA, CDR2 FQGNSA. The CDR3: CASSLIRGSAEQFF. CDR3 nucleotides: TGTGCCAGCAGCTTAATTCGGGGATCGGCTGAGCAGTTCTTC. Supplemented by reference TRBV7-2 and TRBJ2-1, the full variable domain reads GAGVSQSPSNKVTEKGKDVELRCDPISGHTALYWYRQSLGQGLEFLIYFQGNSAPDKSGLPSDRFSAERTGGSVSTLTIQRTQQEDSAVYLCASSLIRGSAEQFFGPGTRLTVL.

This clonotype was seen many times. This chain links TRBV4-2 with TRBJ1-5; D unresolved. The V end was cut by 0 bases, the J end by 4 bases, with 4 bases between. Germline-derived CDR1 and CDR2 are LGHNA and YNFKEQ. The CDR3 is 13 amino acids. CDR3 residues: CASSQDLNQPQHF. The DNA for the CDR3 is TGTGCCAGCAGCCAAGATCTGAATCAGCCCCAGCATTTT.

V and J are TRBV5-6 and TRBJ2-5; the D gene is possibly TRBD1 (5 bases). Per the germline V gene, CDR1 is SGHDT and CDR2 is YYEEEE. Between the trimmed V and J ends, which lost 9 bases and 3 bases, there was a span of 18 bases. The CDR3 totals 14 residues. The CDR3 nucleotides are TGTGCCACCCAACCAGGGATTACCGAAGAGACCCAGTACTTC. This codes for CATQPGITEETQYF. Variable domain in full (rest from reference TRBV5-6 and TRBJ2-5): DAGVTQSPTHLIKTRGQQVTLRCSPKSGHDTVSWYQQALGQGPQFIFQYYEEEERQRGNFPDRFSGHQFPNYSSELNVNALLLGDSALYLCATQPGITEETQYFGPGTRLLVL.

The rearrangement links TRBV11-1 to TRBJ2-7, with 10 bases lining up with TRBD2. V was clipped by 1 base and J by 3 bases; unmatched bases: 12. The CDR3 has 18 residues. Germline V gene data show CDR1 as SGHAT and CDR2 as FQDESV (reference sequence). CDR3 in DNA: TGTGCCAGCAGCTTAGGCGTTGTCGGGACTAGCGTTTTCTACGAGCAGTACTTC. The encoded protein is CASSLGVVGTSVFYEQYF.

Ten or more counts support this clonotype. V gene TRBV29-1 combines with J gene TRBJ2-2; TRBD1 aligns across 7 bases. CDR1 SQVTM and CDR2 ANQGSEA come from the germline V gene. The CDR3 runs 14 residues. V lost 6 bases, J lost 3 bases, and 7 bases stayed unmatched. CDR3 region: CSVRTGGDTGELFF. In DNA form, the CDR3 reads TGCAGCGTCAGGACAGGCGGCGACACCGGGGAGCTGTTTTTT.

This clonotype has a count of ten or more. The chain is built from TRBV5-1 and TRBJ1-4, with D possibly TRBD1 on 5 matching bases. This CDR3 contains 13 residues. Germline CDR1 is SGHRS and CDR2 is YFSETQ. With 8 bases removed from V and 3 bases from J, the gap between germline ends came to 11 bases. CDR3 bases: TGCGCCAGTCGACAGCCGTCTAATGAAAAACTGTTTTTT. Protein product: CASRQPSNEKLFF. The full variable domain, completed using reference TRBV5-1 and TRBJ1-4, is KAGVTQTPRYLIKTRGQQVTLSCSPISGHRSVSWYQQTPGQGLQFLFEYFSETQRNKGNFPGRFSGRQFSNSRSEMNVSTLELGDSALYLCASRQPSNEKLFFGSGTQLSVL.

This clonotype has just a few counts. The rearrangement links TRBV28 to TRBJ1-1; a possible D gene is TRBD1 (6 bases). The germline V gene encodes CDR1 MDHEN and CDR2 SYDVKM. V shed 2 bases and J shed 10 bases, with 20 bases lying between them. There are 15 residues in the CDR3. The CDR3 nucleotides read TGTGCCAGCAGTTTAACCAGGGGAGCGCCCATTGGAGCTTTCTTT. It yields the protein CASSLTRGAPIGAFF.

This sequence joins TRBV20-1 and TRBJ2-5, with D perhaps TRBD2 (7 bases). V was cut by 3 bases and J by 6 bases, with 20 bases left in between. CDR1 is DFQATT, CDR2 SNEGSKA, per germline (reference sequence). This CDR3 contains 15 residues. Written as DNA, the CDR3 is TGCAGTGCTAGGGGCCGGGGGGCTGCCCGTCAGACCCAGTACTTC. Its translation: CSARGRGAARQTQYF.

V is TRBV7-8 and J is TRBJ1-4; D gene ambiguous. The CDR3 loop spans 16 amino acids. Trimming left V 3 bases short and J 5 bases short, with 16 bases between. Germline assignment: CDR1 SGHVS and CDR2 FQNEAQ. The CDR3, as DNA: TGTGCCAGCAGCTTTTTTTTCAGAGCTTCGAATGAAAAACTGTTTTTT. This translates into CASSFFFRASNEKLFF.

This clonotype was detected ten times or more. The rearrangement uses TRBV20-1 and TRBJ2-1; perhaps TRBD1 as D (5 bases). Germline CDR1 DFQATT, CDR2 SNEGSKA (reference sequence). V was cut by 0 bases and J by 5 bases, with 11 bases left in between. The CDR3 contains 14 residues. The CDR3 DNA is TGCAGTGCTAGAGATCGACAGAAAGACAATGAGCAGTTCTTC. It codes for CSARDRQKDNEQFF.

This clonotype was observed at least ten times. The V call is TRBV4-1, the J call TRBJ2-2, with a possible D match to TRBD2 (5 bases). This CDR3 contains 17 residues. CDR1 MGHRA and CDR2 YSYEKL come from the germline V gene. V lost 1 base and J 7 bases, leaving 19 bases between the germline ends. The CDR3 protein is CASSQGFGVRYGGELFF. DNA of the CDR3: TGCGCCAGCAGCCAAGGTTTCGGGGTTCGATACGGCGGGGAGCTGTTTTTT.

The gene calls are TRBV3-1 and TRBJ2-3; 9 bases are shared with TRBD2. The CDR3 totals 16 residues. CDR1 and CDR2 (germline): LGHDT, YNNKEL (reference sequence). V trimming: 4 bases; J trimming: 4 bases; junction bases outside the gene matches: 9. The CDR3 protein is CASSRRRGGAADTQYF. CDR3 DNA: TGTGCCAGCAGCCGAAGGCGCGGGGGGGCCGCAGATACGCAGTATTTT.